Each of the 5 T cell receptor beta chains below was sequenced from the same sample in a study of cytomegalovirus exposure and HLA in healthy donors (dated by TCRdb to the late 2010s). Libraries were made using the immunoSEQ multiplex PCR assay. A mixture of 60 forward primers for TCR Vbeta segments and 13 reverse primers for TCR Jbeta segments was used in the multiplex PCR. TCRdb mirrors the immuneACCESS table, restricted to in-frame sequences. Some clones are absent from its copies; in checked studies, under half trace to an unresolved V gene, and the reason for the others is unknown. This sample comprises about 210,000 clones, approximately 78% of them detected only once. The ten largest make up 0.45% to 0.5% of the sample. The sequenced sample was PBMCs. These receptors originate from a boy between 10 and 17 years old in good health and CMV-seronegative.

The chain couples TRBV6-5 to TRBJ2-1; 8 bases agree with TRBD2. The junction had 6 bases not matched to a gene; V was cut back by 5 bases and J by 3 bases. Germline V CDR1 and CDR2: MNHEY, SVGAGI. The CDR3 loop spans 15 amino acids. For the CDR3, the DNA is TGTGCCAGCAGTATAGCGGGACTCAACTACAATGAGCAGTTCTTC. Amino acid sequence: CASSIAGLNYNEQFF.

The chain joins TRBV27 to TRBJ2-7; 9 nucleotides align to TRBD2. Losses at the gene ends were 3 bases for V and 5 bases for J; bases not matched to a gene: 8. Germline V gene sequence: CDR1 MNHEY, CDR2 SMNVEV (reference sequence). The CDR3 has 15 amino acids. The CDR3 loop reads CASSLVAGGPHEQYF. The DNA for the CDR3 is TGTGCCAGCAGTTTGGTGGCGGGAGGGCCCCACGAGCAGTACTTC.

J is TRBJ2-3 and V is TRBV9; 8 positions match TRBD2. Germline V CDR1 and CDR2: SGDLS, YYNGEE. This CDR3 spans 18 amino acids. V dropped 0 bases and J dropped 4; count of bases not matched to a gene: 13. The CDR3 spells CASSVGSGGLERADTQYF. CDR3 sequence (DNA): TGTGCCAGCAGCGTAGGGAGCGGGGGTCTCGAAAGAGCAGATACGCAGTATTTT.

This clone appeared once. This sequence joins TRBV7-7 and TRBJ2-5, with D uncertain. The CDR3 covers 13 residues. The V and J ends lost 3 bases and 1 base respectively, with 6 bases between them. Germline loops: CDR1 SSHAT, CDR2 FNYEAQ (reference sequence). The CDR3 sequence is CASSLGFQETQYF. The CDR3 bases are TGTGCCAGCAGCTTGGGCTTCCAAGAGACCCAGTACTTC.

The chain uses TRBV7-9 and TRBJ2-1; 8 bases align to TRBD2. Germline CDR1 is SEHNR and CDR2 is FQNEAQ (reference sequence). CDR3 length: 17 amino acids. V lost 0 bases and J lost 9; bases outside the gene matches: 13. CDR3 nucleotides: TGTGCCAGCAGCTTAGCGCTAAAGCGGGGGACGGAATTTGAGCAGTTCTTC. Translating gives CASSLALKRGTEFEQFF. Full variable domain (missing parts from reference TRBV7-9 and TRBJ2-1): DTGVSQNPRHKITKRGQNVTFRCDPISEHNRLYWYRQTLGQGPEFLTYFQNEAQLEKSRLLSDRFSAERPKGSFSTLEIQRTEQGDSAMYLCASSLALKRGTEFEQFFGPGTRLTVL.